The table lists the clone carrying this T cell receptor (beta chain) with a few counts. This entry belongs to a study of blood T cell repertoires in COVID-19. The overall study: Some COVID-19 samples were acute and others convalescent; all came from the United States, Italy and Spain. The cDNA or gDNA used as material had been derived from T cells, B-cell-depleted T cells, or PBMCs.

Original methodology: Quantification of nucleated cells was approximated via reference gene primer amplification. TCRdb's table, derived via immunoSEQ multiplex PCR, lists solely in-frame clones and lacks some. That table gives V, J and clone size, and the DNA gave D and trimming. The sample holds approximately 71,000 clones, 65% to 80% seen once. This TCR was recovered from a man aged 55-75 years with active or convalescent COVID-19. The sample taken for sequencing was peripheral blood.

The CDR3 bases are TGTGCCAGCAGCTCGACAGGTCTCCGGACCGGGGAGCTGTTTTTT. It specifies CASSSTGLRTGELFF. The V gene is TRBV7-3, the J gene TRBJ2-2, with D possibly being TRBD1 (6 bases). Per germline, CDR1 SGHTA and CDR2 FQGTGA. V lost 4 bases, J lost 5 bases, and 14 bases lay in between. The CDR3 loop spans 15 amino acids.